These 28 T cell receptor beta chains were sequenced from one sample in a study of blood T cell repertoires in COVID-19. Using immunoSEQ multiplex PCR, the repertoire was profiled, and TCRdb retains in-frame clones only, with some absent. The sample lists 60,000 to 70,000 clones; 65% to 90% were seen once. Sequenced material: peripheral blood. The receptor source for this set is a man in his sixties with acute or convalescent COVID-19.

The chain links TRBV24-1 to TRBJ2-2; 7 nucleotides match TRBD2. The CDR3 has 15 residues. Germline V gives CDR1 KGHDR, CDR2 SFDVKD. The V segment lost 5 bases and the J segment 1 base; nucleotides outside the gene matches: 3. The CDR3 sequence is CATSGSGVNTGELFF. The CDR3 DNA is TGTGCCACCAGTGGCAGCGGGGTGAACACCGGGGAGCTGTTTTTT.

The V and J genes are TRBV12-3 or TRBV12-4 and TRBJ1-1; TRBD1 aligns across 7 bases. The CDR3 has 13 amino acids. The trim removed 5 bases at V and 1 base at J, leaving 1 base unmatched. In DNA, the CDR3 is TGTGCCAGCAGTCGACAGGGGAACACTGAAGCTTTCTTT. Translated: CASSRQGNTEAFF.

The rearrangement links TRBV5-1 to TRBJ2-1; no clear D. CDR3 length equals 14 residues. From germline, CDR1 is SGHRS and CDR2 YFSETQ. The V end was cut by 0 bases, the J end by 8 bases, with 12 bases between. CDR3 coding DNA: TGCGCCAGCAGCTTGGCCGTTATCGAGGATGAGCAGTTCTTC. Its translation is CASSLAVIEDEQFF.

This chain joins TRBV10-3 and TRBJ1-4; the D gene is possibly TRBD1 (5 bases). Germline lookup yields CDR1 ENHRY and CDR2 SYGVKD. The length of the CDR3 is 15 residues. Trimming removed 0 bases from V and 8 bases from J, with 13 bases in between. The CDR3 DNA reads TGTGCCATCAGTGAGTCGGGAGGGGCTGGGGAAAAACTGTTTTTT. It specifies CAISESGGAGEKLFF.

This clone was picked up one time. V usage is TRBV6-5 and J usage is TRBJ1-5; the D gene is possibly TRBD1 (5 bases). This CDR3 has 16 residues. Germline V lookup: CDR1 MNHEY, CDR2 SVGAGI. Trimming left V 5 bases short and J 1 base short, with 15 bases between. In DNA form, the CDR3 reads TGTGCCAGCAGTAACTGGGGCAGGAGCAGCAATCAGCCCCAGCATTTT. Protein sequence: CASSNWGRSSNQPQHF.

The rearrangement links TRBV5-1 to TRBJ1-1, with a weak D call TRBD1 (5 bases). This CDR3 has 14 residues. Germline loops: CDR1 SGHRS, CDR2 YFSETQ. V dropped 0 bases and J dropped 4 bases, with 10 bases sitting between them. CDR3 sequence: CASSLGQGVTEAFF. CDR3 DNA: TGCGCCAGCAGCTTGGGGCAGGGTGTCACTGAAGCTTTCTTT.

This clone has a single count. The chain carries TRBV19 and TRBJ1-3, with 8 bases fitting TRBD1. The CDR3 sequence is 14 residues long. Germline CDR1 LNHDA, CDR2 SQIVND (reference sequence). V was clipped by 3 bases and J by 4 bases; unmatched bases: 2. CDR3 protein: CASSIGQGGNTIYF. The CDR3, as DNA: TGTGCCAGTAGTATTGGACAGGGCGGAAACACCATATATTTT. Variable domain in full (rest from reference TRBV19 and TRBJ1-3): DGGITQSPKYLFRKEGQNVTLSCEQNLNHDAMYWYRQDPGQGLRLIYYSQIVNDFQKGDIAEGYSVSREKKESFPLTVTSAQKNPTAFYLCASSIGQGGNTIYFGEGSWLTVV.

The J gene is TRBJ2-5, the V gene TRBV27, with D possibly matching TRBD2 (5 bases). The CDR3 runs 14 residues. Trimming took off 2 bases at V and 5 bases at J, with 12 bases between the two ends. Germline lookup yields CDR1 MNHEY and CDR2 SMNVEV (reference sequence). CDR3: CASSLRTTGETQYF. The CDR3 DNA sequence: TGTGCCAGCAGTTTACGGACCACGGGGGAGACCCAGTACTTC.

The V and J genes are TRBV24-1 and TRBJ2-2, with 8 positions matching TRBD1. This CDR3 contains 16 residues. The junction had 8 bases not matched to a gene; V was cut back by 4 bases and J by 5 bases. Germline loops: CDR1 KGHDR, CDR2 SFDVKD. The CDR3, as DNA: TGTGCCACCAGTGACTCAGGGGGCTATCGGACCGGGGAGCTGTTTTTT. Protein sequence: CATSDSGGYRTGELFF.

This clone was seen only once. The chain couples TRBV2 to TRBJ1-4, with TRBD1 matching 7 bases. The CDR3 runs to 16 residues. V lost 6 bases, J lost 0 bases, and 7 bases stayed unmatched. Germline CDR1 reads SNHLY; CDR2 reads FYNNEI. The DNA of the CDR3 is TGTGCCAGCAGGTCCTCAGGGGGAGCAACTAATGAAAAACTGTTTTTT. Amino acid sequence: CASRSSGGATNEKLFF.

The V and J genes are TRBV30 and TRBJ1-1; no reliable D call. V gave up 3 bases and J gave up 8 bases, with 16 bases separating them. The V gene's germline CDR1 is GTSNPN and CDR2 SVGIG (reference sequence). The CDR3 is 13 amino acids. This CDR3 is CAWSLTRTVEAFF. The CDR3, as DNA: TGTGCCTGGAGCCTTACTAGGACGGTCGAAGCTTTCTTT.

This rearrangement joins TRBV19 to TRBJ1-2; D remains ambiguous. V was shortened by 2 bases and J by 8 bases, with 21 bases between the two germline ends. This CDR3 region has 16 residues. Germline V CDR1 and CDR2: LNHDA, SQIVND (reference sequence). The CDR3 reads CASSILLGGIERGYTF. In nucleotides, the CDR3 is TGTGCCAGTAGTATATTATTAGGCGGGATAGAGCGAGGCTACACCTTC.

This clone showed up just once. This chain joins TRBV7-2 and TRBJ1-6; D not resolved. Trimming took off 3 bases at V and 6 bases at J, with 6 bases between the two ends. CDR3 length: 13 residues. The germline CDR1 and CDR2 sequences are SGHTA and FQGNSA. The DNA of the CDR3 is TGTGCCAGCAGCTTTACGGGTAATTCACCCCTCCACTTT. Translated, it gives CASSFTGNSPLHF.

The chain couples TRBV24-1 to TRBJ2-1, with TRBD1 identical over 10 bases. The CDR3 contains 16 residues. Germline-derived CDR1 and CDR2 are KGHDR and SFDVKD. J was trimmed by 8 bases and V by 4 bases; bases with no gene match: 10. DNA for the CDR3: TGTGCCACCAGTGACCCTCGACAGGGGGCGCTGGATGAGCAGTTCTTC. Translated: CATSDPRQGALDEQFF.

In DNA, the CDR3 is TGTGCCAGCAGCTGGGGGACTAGCGGGGGTGATACGCAGTATTTT. Its protein product is CASSWGTSGGDTQYF. The V gene is TRBV5-6, the J gene TRBJ2-3, with 14 bases lining up with TRBD2. J was trimmed by 6 bases and V by 3 bases; bases with no gene match: 3. This CDR3 spans 15 amino acids. Germline CDR1 reads SGHDT; CDR2 reads YYEEEE.

J is TRBJ1-2 and V is TRBV6-5; 7 positions agree with TRBD1. The CDR3 is made up of 16 amino acids. With V trimmed by 0 bases and J by 8 bases, 12 bases remained unmatched. CDR1 is MNHEY and CDR2 is SVGAGI in the germline V gene. CDR3 nucleotides: TGTGCCAGCAGTTACTCGACGGCGGGCAGGGGGATCGGCTACACCTTC. Its protein is CASSYSTAGRGIGYTF.

This clone was detected once. The chain joins TRBV10-3 to TRBJ1-1; D remains unclear. The germline CDR1 and CDR2 sequences are ENHRY and SYGVKD. The CDR3 sequence is 14 residues long. Trimming cost V 10 bases and J 1 base, with 16 bases left between them. The CDR3 loop reads CATRAEGRNTEAFF. DNA of the CDR3: TGTGCCACGAGGGCTGAAGGACGGAACACTGAAGCTTTCTTT.

This chain joins TRBV5-6 and TRBJ2-7, with no clear D. This CDR3 comprises 14 residues. Trimming removed 1 base from V and 3 bases from J, with 11 bases in between. Germline lookup yields CDR1 SGHDT and CDR2 YYEEEE. The CDR3 sequence: CASSLFSRNYEQYF. The CDR3, as DNA: TGTGCCAGCAGCTTGTTTTCCAGGAACTACGAGCAGTACTTC.

The rearrangement links TRBV4-1 to TRBJ2-3; 7 positions agree with TRBD2. V gave up 4 bases and J gave up 6 bases; unmatched junction bases: 4. Germline CDR1 reads MGHRA; CDR2 reads YSYEKL. The CDR3 consists of 13 residues. The DNA for the CDR3 is TGCGCCAGCAGCCTCGGACTAGTTGATACGCAGTATTTT. Translation: CASSLGLVDTQYF.

A few counts support this clone. This rearrangement joins TRBV7-2 to TRBJ1-1, with 9 positions matching TRBD1. Germline values: CDR1 SGHTA, CDR2 FQGNSA. The CDR3 is made up of 14 amino acids. The V segment lost 0 bases and the J segment 6 bases; nucleotides outside the gene matches: 2. The CDR3 spells CASSLAQGAAEAFF. In DNA, the CDR3 is TGTGCCAGCAGCTTAGCACAGGGGGCGGCTGAAGCTTTCTTT.

This chain links TRBV3-1 (or the pseudogene TRBV3-2) with TRBJ1-5, with a tentative D call TRBD1 (5 bases). The V gene lost 0 bases and the J gene lost 4 bases, with 10 bases spanning the gap. Germline V gene sequence: CDR1 LGHDT, CDR2 YNNKEL (reference sequence). The CDR3 covers 15 residues. The CDR3 protein is CASSQERGLNQPQHF. DNA of the CDR3: TGTGCCAGCAGCCAAGAAAGGGGATTAAATCAGCCCCAGCATTTT.

This rearrangement joins TRBV2 to TRBJ2-2; 7 bases map to TRBD1. The CDR3 sequence is 16 residues long. Germline loops: CDR1 SNHLY, CDR2 FYNNEI. The V segment lost 2 bases and the J segment 4 bases; nucleotides outside the gene matches: 7. In nucleotides, the CDR3 is TGTGCCAGCAGTGAAATAGGGGGCCGTATCACCGGGGAGCTGTTTTTT. It codes for CASSEIGGRITGELFF.

The genes are TRBV9 and TRBJ2-5; 10 bases match TRBD1. CDR3 length: 13 residues. Germline assignment: CDR1 SGDLS and CDR2 YYNGEE. The junction had 1 base not matched to a gene; V was cut back by 2 bases and J by 6 bases. This chain's CDR3 is CASSVGQGQTQYF. CDR3 bases: TGTGCCAGCAGCGTGGGACAGGGGCAGACCCAGTACTTC.

V is TRBV4-3 and J is TRBJ1-1; D unclear. Trimming removed 0 bases at V and 4 bases at J, with 12 bases between. CDR1 and CDR2 (germline): LGHNA, YSLEER. The CDR3 is 15 residues long. The CDR3 DNA reads TGCGCCAGCAGCCAAGACTACGGGATTACCACTGAAGCTTTCTTT. As protein: CASSQDYGITTEAFF.

The rearrangement links TRBV30 to TRBJ1-6, with 7 bases matching TRBD1. V lost 4 bases to trimming and J lost 2 bases; unmatched junction nucleotides: 8. The CDR3 is made up of 16 amino acids. Germline V gene data show CDR1 as GTSNPN and CDR2 as SVGIG (reference sequence). CDR3 in DNA: TGTGCCTGGAAGGGAGCCGGGACAGCCTATAATTCACCCCTCCACTTT. The encoded protein is CAWKGAGTAYNSPLHF.

This clone was recorded once. V usage is TRBV7-2 and J usage is TRBJ2-5; TRBD1 is a possible D gene (5 bases). The CDR3 sequence is 15 residues long. V dropped 2 bases and J dropped 0 bases, with 10 bases sitting between them. The V gene's germline CDR1 is SGHTA and CDR2 FQGNSA. The CDR3: CASSLLGQNQETQYF. The CDR3 coding sequence is TGTGCCAGCAGCTTATTGGGGCAGAACCAAGAGACCCAGTACTTC.

The rearrangement links TRBV7-2 to TRBJ2-3; TRBD1 might be the D (6 bases). Trimming stripped 4 bases from V and 0 bases from J, with 8 bases between. Germline loops: CDR1 SGHTA, CDR2 FQGNSA. CDR3 length: 14 amino acids. DNA of the CDR3: TGTGCCAGCAGCTACGACAGGAGCACAGATACGCAGTATTTT. As protein: CASSYDRSTDTQYF.

The chain recombines TRBV5-4 with TRBJ1-2; 7 bases align to TRBD1. Looked up from germline, CDR1 is SGHNT and CDR2 is YYREEE (reference sequence). This CDR3 has 15 residues. J was trimmed by 3 bases and V by 3 bases; bases with no gene match: 8. Written as DNA, the CDR3 is TGTGCCAGCAGCTGGGGACAGACCCCCGACTATGGCTACACCTTC. Residues: CASSWGQTPDYGYTF. The full variable domain, with the rest looked up from reference TRBV5-4 and TRBJ1-2, is ETGVTQSPTHLIKTRGQQVTLRCSSQSGHNTVSWYQQALGQGPQFIFQYYREEENGRGNFPPRFSGLQFPNYSSELNVNALELDDSALYLCASSWGQTPDYGYTFGSGTRLTVV.